Included here is one T cell receptor (beta chain) sequence, with context. As processed by the authors: Reference gene primer amplification in the assay estimated nucleated cell counts. Clones were sequenced by immunoSEQ multiplex PCR, and TCRdb holds only the in-frame ones, with some missing. V and J calls and clone size are those listed in that table; D and trimming were worked out from the DNA. The sample includes around 70,000 clones, approximately 86% of them seen just once. This CDR3 is 13 amino acids long. V lost 5 bases and J lost 5; bases outside the gene matches: 6. Germline loops: CDR1 SGHNT, CDR2 YYREEE (reference sequence). The data derive from a study of blood T cell repertoires in COVID-19.

The sample consisted of peripheral blood. This clonotype was obtained from a man aged 55 to 70 with acute or convalescent COVID-19. This chain uses TRBV5-4 with TRBJ1-1, with 7 bases that match TRBD1. The CDR3 sequence is CASRLTGNTEAFF. In nucleotides, the CDR3 is TGTGCCAGCAGGTTGACAGGGAATACTGAAGCTTTCTTT.